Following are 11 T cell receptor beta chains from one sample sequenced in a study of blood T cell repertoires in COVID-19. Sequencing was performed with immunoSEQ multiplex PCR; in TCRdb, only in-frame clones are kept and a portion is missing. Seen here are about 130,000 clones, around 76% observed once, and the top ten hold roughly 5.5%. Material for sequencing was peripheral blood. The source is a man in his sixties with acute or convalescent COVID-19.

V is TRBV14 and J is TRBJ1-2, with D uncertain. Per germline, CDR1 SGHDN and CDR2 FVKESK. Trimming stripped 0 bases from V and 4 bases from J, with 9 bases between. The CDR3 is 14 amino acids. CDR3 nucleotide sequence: TGTGCCAGCAGCCAAGATCGGGAGATCTATGGCTACACCTTC. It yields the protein CASSQDREIYGYTF.

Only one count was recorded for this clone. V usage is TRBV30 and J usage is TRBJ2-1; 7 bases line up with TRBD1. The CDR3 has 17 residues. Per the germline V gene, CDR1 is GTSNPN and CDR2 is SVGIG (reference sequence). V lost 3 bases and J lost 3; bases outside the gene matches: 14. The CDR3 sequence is CAWRKRGRQSGYNEQFF. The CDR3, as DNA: TGTGCCTGGAGGAAAAGGGGGCGCCAATCGGGCTACAATGAGCAGTTCTTC.

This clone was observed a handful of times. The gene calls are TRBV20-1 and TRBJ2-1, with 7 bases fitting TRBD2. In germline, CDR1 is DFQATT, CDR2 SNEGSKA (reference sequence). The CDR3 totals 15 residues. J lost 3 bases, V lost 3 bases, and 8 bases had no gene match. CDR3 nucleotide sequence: TGCAGTGCTAGTAAGCCTAGCGGTCACTACAATGAGCAGTTCTTC. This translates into CSASKPSGHYNEQFF.

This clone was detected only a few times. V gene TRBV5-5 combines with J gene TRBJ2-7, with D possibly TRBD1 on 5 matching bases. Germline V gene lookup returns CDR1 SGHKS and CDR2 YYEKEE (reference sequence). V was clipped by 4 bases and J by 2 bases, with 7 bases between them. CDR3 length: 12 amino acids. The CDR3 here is CASSLGAYEQYF. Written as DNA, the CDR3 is TGTGCCAGCAGCCTAGGGGCCTACGAGCAGTACTTC.

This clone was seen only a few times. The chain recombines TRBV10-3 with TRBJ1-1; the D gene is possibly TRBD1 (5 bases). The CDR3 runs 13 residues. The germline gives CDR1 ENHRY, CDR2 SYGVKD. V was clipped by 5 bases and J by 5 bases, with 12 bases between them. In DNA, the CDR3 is TGTGCCATCAGTCCGGGGGTTCGGACTGAAGCTTTCTTT. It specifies CAISPGVRTEAFF.

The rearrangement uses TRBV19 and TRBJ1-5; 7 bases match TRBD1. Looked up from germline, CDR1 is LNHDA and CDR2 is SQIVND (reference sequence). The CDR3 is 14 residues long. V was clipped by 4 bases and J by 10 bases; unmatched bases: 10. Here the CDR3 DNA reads TGTGCCAGTAGTAATCAGGGGGTAGTTTATCCCCAGCATTTT. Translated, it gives CASSNQGVVYPQHF. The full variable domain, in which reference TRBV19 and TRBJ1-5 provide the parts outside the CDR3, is DGGITQSPKYLFRKEGQNVTLSCEQNLNHDAMYWYRQDPGQGLRLIYYSQIVNDFQKGDIAEGYSVSREKKESFPLTVTSAQKNPTAFYLCASSNQGVVYPQHFGDGTRLSIL.

The CDR3 bases are TGTGCCTGGAGGTGGGGGCCGCTAGTCTCTGGAAACACCATATATTTT. Translating gives CAWRWGPLVSGNTIYF. The chain has TRBV30 and TRBJ1-3, with D perhaps TRBD1 (6 bases). Germline-derived CDR1 and CDR2 are GTSNPN and SVGIG (reference sequence). This CDR3 has 16 amino acids. V lost 3 bases and J lost 0, with 15 bases in between.

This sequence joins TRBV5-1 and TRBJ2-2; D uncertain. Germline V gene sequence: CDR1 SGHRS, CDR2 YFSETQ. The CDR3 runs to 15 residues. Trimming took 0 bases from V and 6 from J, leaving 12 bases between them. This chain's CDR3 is CASSLGQDLAGELFF. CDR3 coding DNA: TGCGCCAGCAGCTTGGGCCAGGATTTAGCCGGGGAGCTGTTTTTT.

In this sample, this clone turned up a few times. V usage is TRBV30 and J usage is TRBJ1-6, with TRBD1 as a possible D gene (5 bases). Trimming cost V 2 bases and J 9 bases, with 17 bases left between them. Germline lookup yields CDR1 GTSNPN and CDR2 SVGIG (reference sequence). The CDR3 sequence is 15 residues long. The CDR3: CAWSPGVAGGSPLHF. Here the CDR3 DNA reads TGTGCCTGGAGTCCAGGAGTCGCCGGGGGTTCACCCCTCCACTTT.

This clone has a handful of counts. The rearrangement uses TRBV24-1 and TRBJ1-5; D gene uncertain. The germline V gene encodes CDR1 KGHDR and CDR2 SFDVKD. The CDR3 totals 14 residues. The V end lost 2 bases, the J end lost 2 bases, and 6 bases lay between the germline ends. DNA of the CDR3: TGTGCCACCAGTGATTGGTCGGGCAATCAGCCCCAGCATTTT. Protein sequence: CATSDWSGNQPQHF.

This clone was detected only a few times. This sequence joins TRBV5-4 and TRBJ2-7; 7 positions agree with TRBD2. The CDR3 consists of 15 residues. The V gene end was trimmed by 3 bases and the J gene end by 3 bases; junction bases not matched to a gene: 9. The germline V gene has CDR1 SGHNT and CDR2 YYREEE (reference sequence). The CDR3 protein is CASSSLGVAGYEQYF. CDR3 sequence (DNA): TGTGCCAGCAGCTCATTGGGGGTAGCGGGCTACGAGCAGTACTTC.